The T cell receptor (beta chain) under discussion was sequenced for a study of blood T cell repertoires in COVID-19. Across the study: Whether acute or convalescent, the COVID-19 samples came from the United States, Italy and Spain.

How the authors handled the data: Reference gene primer amplification in the assay estimated nucleated cell counts. The assay was immunoSEQ multiplex PCR, and TCRdb's table has in-frame clones only and misses some. D and trimming were read from the DNA, whereas the V and J calls and clone size are those reported in that table. The table lists about 370,000 clones, over 75% of them singletons. The CDR3 length is 14 residues. The V and J ends lost 6 bases and 3 bases respectively, with 13 bases between them. Germline CDR1 reads SNHLY; CDR2 reads FYNNEI. The sample taken for sequencing was peripheral blood. The V gene is TRBV2, the J gene TRBJ2-3, with a weak D call TRBD1 (6 bases). This sequence originates from a woman in her 30s with COVID-19, enrolled during active disease. This chain's CDR3 is CASRPLGQTDTQYF. CDR3 sequence (DNA): TGTGCCAGCAGACCGCTAGGACAGACAGATACGCAGTATTTT.